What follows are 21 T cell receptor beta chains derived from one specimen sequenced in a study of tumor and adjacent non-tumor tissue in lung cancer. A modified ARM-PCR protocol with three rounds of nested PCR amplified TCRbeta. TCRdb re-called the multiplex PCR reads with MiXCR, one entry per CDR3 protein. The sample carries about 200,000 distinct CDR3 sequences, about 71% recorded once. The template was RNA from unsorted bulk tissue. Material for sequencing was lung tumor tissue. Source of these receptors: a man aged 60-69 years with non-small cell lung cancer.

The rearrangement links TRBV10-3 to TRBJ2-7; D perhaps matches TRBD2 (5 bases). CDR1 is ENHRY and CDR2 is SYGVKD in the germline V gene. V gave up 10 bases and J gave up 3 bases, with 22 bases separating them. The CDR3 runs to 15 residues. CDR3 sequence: CATEIGGGNNYEQYF. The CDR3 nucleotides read TGTGCCACCGAAATCGGAGGCGGAAATAACTACGAGCAGTACTTC.

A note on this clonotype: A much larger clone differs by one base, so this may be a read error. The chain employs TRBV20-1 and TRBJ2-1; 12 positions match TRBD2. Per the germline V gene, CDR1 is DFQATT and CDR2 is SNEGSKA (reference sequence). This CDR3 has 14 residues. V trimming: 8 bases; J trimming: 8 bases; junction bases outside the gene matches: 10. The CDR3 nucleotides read TGCAGTTCTGCCCTAGCGGGAGGGCCCGATGAGCAGTTCTTC. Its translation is CSSALAGGPDEQFF.

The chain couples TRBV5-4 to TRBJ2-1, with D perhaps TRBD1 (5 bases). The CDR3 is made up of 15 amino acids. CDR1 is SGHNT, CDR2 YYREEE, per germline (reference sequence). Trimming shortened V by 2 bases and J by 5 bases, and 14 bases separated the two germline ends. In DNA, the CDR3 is TGTGCCAGCAGCTTCATAGAACAGGCTGACAATGAGCAGTTCTTC. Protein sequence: CASSFIEQADNEQFF.

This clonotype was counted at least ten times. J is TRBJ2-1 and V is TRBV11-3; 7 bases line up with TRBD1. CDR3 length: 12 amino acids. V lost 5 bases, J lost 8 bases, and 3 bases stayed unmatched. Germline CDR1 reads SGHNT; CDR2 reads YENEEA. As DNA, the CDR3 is TGTGCCAGCAGCCAACAGGGGCATGAGCAGTTCTTC. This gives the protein CASSQQGHEQFF.

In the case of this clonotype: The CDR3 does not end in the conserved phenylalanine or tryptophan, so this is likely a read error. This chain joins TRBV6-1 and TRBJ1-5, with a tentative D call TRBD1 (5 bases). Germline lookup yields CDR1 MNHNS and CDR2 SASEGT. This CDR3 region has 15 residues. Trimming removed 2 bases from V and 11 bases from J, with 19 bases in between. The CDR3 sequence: CASSEQRGSMRAQHL. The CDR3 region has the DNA TGTGCCAGCAGTGAACAGCGGGGGTCAATGCGGGCCCAGCATCTT.

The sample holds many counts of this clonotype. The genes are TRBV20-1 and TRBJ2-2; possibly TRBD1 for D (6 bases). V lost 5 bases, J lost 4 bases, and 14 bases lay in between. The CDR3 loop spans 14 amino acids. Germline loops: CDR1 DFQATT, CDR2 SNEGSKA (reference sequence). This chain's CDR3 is CSAPRAGATGELFF. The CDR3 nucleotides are TGCAGTGCTCCGAGGGCAGGGGCCACCGGGGAGCTGTTTTTT.

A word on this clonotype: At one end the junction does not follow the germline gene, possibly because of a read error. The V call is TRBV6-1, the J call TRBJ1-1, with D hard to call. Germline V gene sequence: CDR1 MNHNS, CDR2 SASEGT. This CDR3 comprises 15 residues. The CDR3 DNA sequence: TGTGCTAGCAGTGAAATTAGGGCCCTGAATCGTGATGCTTTCTTT. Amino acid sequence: CASSEIRALNRDAFF.

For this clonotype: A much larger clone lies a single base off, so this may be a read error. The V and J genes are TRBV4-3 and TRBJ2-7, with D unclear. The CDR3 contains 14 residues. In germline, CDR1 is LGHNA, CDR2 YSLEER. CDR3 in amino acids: CASCQDRSAREQYF. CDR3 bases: TGCGCCAGCTGCCAAGATCGGTCTGCGCGAGAGCAGTACTTC.

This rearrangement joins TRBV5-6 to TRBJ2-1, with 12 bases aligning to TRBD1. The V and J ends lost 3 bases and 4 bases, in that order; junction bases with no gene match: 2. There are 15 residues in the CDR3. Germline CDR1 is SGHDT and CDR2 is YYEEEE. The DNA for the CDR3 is TGTGCCAGCAGCTGGGACAGGGGGCAATACAATGAGCAGTTCTTC. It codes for CASSWDRGQYNEQFF.

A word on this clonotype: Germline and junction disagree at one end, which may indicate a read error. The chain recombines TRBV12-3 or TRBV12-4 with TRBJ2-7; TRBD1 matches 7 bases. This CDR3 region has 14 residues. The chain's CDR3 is CAGSRTGISYEQYF. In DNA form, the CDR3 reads TGTGCCGGCAGCCGGACAGGAATCTCCTACGAGCAGTACTTC.

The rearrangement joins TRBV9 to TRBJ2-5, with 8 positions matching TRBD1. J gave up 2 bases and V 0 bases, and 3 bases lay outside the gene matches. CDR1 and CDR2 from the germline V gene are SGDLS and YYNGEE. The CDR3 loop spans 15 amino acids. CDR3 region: CASSVVQGGQETQYF. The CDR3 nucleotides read TGTGCCAGCAGCGTAGTACAGGGGGGACAAGAGACCCAGTACTTC.

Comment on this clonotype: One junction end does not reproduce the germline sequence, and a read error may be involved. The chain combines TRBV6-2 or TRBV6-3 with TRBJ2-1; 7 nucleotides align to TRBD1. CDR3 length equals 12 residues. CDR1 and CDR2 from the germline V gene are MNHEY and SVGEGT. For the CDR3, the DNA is TGTGTCAGCAGTCCGACAGGGCTCAGGCAGTTCTTC. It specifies CVSSPTGLRQFF.

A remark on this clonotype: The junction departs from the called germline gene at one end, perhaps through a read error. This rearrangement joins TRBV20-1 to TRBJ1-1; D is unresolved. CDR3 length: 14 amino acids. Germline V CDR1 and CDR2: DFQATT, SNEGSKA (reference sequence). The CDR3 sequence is CSSRTLAWTSEAFF. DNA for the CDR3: TGCAGTTCTAGAACCCTGGCGTGGACCTCTGAAGCTTTCTTT.

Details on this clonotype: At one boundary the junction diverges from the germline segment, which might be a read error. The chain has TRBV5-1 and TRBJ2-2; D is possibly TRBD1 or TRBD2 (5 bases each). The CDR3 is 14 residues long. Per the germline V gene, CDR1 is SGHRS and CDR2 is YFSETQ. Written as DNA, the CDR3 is TGCGCCAGCAGCTTAGACGGGGCAGACACCGGGGAGCTCTTT. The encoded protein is CASSLDGADTGELF.

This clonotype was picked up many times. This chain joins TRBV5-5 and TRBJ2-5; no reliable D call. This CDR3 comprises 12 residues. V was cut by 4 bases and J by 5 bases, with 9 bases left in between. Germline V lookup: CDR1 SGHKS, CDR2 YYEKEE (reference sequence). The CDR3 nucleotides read TGTGCCAGCAGCCCCGCCTGGGAGACCCAGTACTTC. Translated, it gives CASSPAWETQYF.

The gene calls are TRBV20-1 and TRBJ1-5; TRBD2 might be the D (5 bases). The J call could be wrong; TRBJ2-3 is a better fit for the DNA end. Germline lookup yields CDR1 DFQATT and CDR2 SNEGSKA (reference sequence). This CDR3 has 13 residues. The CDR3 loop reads CSAQRGSNQPQYF. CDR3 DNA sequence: TGCAGTGCTCAGAGAGGGAGCAATCAGCCCCAGTATTTT.

The CDR3 sequence is CASSLERAGINEQFF. CDR3 nucleotides: TGTGCCAGCAGTTTAGAAAGGGCAGGGATTAATGAGCAGTTCTTC. This sequence joins TRBV12-3 or TRBV12-4 and TRBJ2-1; D is possibly TRBD1 (5 bases). Trimming removed 1 base from V and 7 bases from J, with 14 bases in between. This CDR3 contains 15 residues.

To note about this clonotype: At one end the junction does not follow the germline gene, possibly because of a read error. The CDR3 region is CASSSGQDYELYF. CDR3 DNA sequence: TGTGCCAGCAGCTCGGGACAGGACTACGAGCTGTACTTC. V usage is TRBV5-4 and J usage is TRBJ2-7, with 8 bases aligning to TRBD1. There are 13 residues in the CDR3. Germline-derived CDR1 and CDR2 are SGHNT and YYREEE (reference sequence).

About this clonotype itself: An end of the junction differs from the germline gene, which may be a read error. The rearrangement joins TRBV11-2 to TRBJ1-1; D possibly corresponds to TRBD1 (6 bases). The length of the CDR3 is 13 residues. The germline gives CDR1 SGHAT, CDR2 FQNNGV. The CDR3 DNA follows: TGTGCCATCAGCTCCCACAGGGTGAGTGAAGTTTTCTTT. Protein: CAISSHRVSEVFF. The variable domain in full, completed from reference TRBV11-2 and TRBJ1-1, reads EAGVAQSPRYKIIEKRQSVAFWCNPISGHATLYWYQQILGQGPKLLIQFQNNGVVDDSQLPKDRFSAERLKGVDSTLKIQPAKLEDSAVYLCAISSHRVSEVFFGQGTRLTVV.

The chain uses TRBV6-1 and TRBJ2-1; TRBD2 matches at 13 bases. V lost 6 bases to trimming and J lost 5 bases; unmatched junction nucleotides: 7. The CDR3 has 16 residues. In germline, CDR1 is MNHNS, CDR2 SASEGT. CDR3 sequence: CASSKLTSGGNNEQFF. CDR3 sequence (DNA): TGTGCCAGCAGCAAGTTGACTAGCGGGGGGAACAATGAGCAGTTCTTC.

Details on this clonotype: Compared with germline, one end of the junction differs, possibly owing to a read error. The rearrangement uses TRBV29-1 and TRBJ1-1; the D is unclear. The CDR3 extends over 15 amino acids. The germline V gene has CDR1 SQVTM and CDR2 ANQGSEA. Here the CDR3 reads CNVEVGWTTNTEAFF. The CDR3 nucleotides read TGCAACGTTGAAGTGGGGTGGACGACTAACACTGAAGCTTTCTTT.